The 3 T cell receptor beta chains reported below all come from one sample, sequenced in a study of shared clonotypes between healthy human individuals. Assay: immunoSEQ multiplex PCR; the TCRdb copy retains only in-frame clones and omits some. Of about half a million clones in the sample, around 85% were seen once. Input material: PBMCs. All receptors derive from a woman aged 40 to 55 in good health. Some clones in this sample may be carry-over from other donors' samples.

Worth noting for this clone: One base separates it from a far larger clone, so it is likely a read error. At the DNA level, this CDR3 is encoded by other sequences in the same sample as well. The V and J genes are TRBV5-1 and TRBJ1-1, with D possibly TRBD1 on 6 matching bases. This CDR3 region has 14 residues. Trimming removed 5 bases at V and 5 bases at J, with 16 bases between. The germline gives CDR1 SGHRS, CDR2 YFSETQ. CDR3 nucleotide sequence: TGCGCCAGCAGGCTATCAGGGGCAGAAACTGAAGCTTTCTTT. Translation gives CASRLSGAETEAFF. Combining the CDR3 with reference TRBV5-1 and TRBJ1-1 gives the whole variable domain KAGVTQTPRYLIKTRGQQVTLSCSPISGHRSVSWYQQTPGQGLQFLFEYFSETQRNKGNFPGRFSGRQFSNSRSEMNVSTLELGDSALYLCASRLSGAETEAFFGQGTRLTVV.

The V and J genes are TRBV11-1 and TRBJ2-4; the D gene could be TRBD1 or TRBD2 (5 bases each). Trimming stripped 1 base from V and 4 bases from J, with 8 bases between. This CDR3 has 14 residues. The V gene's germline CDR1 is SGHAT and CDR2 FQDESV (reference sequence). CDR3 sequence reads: CASSLGGTKNIQYF. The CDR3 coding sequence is TGTGCCAGCAGCTTAGGGGGGACGAAAAACATTCAGTACTTC.

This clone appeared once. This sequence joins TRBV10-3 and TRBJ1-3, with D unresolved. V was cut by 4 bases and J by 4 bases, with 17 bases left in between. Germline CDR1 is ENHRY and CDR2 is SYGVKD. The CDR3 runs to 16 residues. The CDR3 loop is CAISGRTEGGGNTIYF. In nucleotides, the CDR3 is TGTGCCATCAGTGGCAGGACCGAAGGAGGCGGAAACACCATATATTTT.